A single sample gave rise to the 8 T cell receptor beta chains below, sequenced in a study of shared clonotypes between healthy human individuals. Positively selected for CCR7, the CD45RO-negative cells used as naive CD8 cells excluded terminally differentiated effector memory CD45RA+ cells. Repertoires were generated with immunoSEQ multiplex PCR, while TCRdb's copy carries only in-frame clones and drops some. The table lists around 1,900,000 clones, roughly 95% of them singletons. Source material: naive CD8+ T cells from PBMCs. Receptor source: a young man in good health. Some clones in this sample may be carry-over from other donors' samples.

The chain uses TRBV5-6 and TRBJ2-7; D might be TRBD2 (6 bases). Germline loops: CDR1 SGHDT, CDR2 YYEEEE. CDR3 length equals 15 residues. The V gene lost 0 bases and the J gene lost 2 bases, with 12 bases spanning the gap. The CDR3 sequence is CASSLELAETYEQYF. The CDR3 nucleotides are TGTGCCAGCAGCTTGGAACTAGCAGAGACCTACGAGCAGTACTTC.

The CDR3 coding sequence is TGTGCCAGCAGTTACTCACGGGAAAGCTCCTACGAGCAGTACTTC. Amino acid sequence: CASSYSRESSYEQYF. The chain joins TRBV6-5 to TRBJ2-7, with a possible D match to TRBD2 (5 bases). V lost 0 bases to trimming and J lost 0 bases, with 9 bases between them. This CDR3 spans 15 amino acids. Germline CDR1 and CDR2: MNHEY and SVGAGI.

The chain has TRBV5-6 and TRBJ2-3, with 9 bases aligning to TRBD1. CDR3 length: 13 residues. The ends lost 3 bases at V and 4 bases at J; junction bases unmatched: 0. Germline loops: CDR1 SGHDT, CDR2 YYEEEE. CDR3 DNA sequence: TGTGCCAGCAGCTGGGACAGGGCAGATACGCAGTATTTT. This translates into CASSWDRADTQYF.

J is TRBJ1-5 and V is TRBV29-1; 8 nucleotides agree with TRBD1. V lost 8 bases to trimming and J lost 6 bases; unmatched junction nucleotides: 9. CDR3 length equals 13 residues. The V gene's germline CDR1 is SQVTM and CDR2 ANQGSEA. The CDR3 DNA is TGCAGCCCCCGGGCCAGGGGGCCTCAGCCCCAGCATTTT. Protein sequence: CSPRARGPQPQHF.

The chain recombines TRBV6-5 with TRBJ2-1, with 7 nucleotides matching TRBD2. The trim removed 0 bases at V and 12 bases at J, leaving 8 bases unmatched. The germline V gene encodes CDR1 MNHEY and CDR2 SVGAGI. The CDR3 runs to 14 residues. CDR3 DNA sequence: TGTGCCAGCAGTTACTCGACGGGACTACCCGGGCAGTTCTTC. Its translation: CASSYSTGLPGQFF.

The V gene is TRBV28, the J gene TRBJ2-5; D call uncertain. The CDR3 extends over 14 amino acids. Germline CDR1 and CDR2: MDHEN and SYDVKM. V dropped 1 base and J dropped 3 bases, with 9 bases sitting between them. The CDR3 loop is CASSLFTYKETQYF. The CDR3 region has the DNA TGTGCCAGCAGTTTATTTACATACAAAGAGACCCAGTACTTC.

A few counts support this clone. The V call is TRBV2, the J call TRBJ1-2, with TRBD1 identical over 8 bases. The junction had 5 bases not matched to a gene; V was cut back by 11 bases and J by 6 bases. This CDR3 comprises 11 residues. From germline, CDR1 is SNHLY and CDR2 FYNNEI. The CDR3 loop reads CAVNRGNGYTF. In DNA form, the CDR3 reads TGTGCCGTTAACAGGGGGAATGGCTACACCTTC.

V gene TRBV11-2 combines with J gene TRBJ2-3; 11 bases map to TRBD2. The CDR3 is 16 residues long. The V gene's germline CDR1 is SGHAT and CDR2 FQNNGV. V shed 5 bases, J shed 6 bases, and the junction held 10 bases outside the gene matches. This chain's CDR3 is CASSTGTSGGGDTQYF. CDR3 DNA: TGTGCCAGCAGCACCGGGACTAGCGGAGGGGGGGATACGCAGTATTTT.